This is a list of T cell receptor beta chains from one sample in a study of STAT3 mutations in large granular lymphocyte leukemia. TCRdb keeps only in-frame clones here, not all; method: immunoSEQ multiplex PCR. The table has some 37,000 clones, approximately 91% seen once; the top ten hold under 0.55%. The sequenced sample consisted of PBMCs. The source is a human donor with T large granular lymphocyte leukemia. Some clones in this sample may be carry-over from other donors' samples. The CDR3 runs from the conserved cysteine through the conserved F or W. A D gene is named only where the DNA matches it firmly. Rows may omit the clone size; those that give it use once, few, many or a size class.

j_gene,v_gene,abundance,d_gene,CDR3aa,CDR3nt
TRBJ1-2,TRBV4-3,once,-,CASSLSRGDYGYTF,TGCGCCAGCAGCCTGAGCAGGGGCGACTATGGCTACACCTTC
TRBJ1-6,TRBV7-9,-,TRBD1,CASSLGTVNSPLHF,TGTGCCAGCAGCTTGGGGACAGTAAATTCACCCCTCCACTTT
TRBJ2-5,TRBV29-1,once,-,CSLSLPNEETQYF,TGCAGCCTCAGTCTCCCGAACGAAGAGACCCAGTACTTC
TRBJ2-3,TRBV5-1,-,-,CATTSSGVASTDTQYF,TGCGCCACCACCTCCTCCGGGGTCGCTAGCACAGATACGCAGTATTTT
TRBJ2-7,TRBV19,-,-,CASSPGPMNPRQYF,TGTGCCAGTAGCCCTGGGCCCATGAATCCCAGGCAGTACTTC
TRBJ2-1,TRBV11-3,-,TRBD2,CASSLSPGLAGDRPGDEQFF,TGTGCCAGCAGCTTATCCCCGGGACTAGCGGGGGACCGCCCCGGGGATGAGCAGTTCTTC
TRBJ1-1,TRBV5-1,-,-,CASSLLVNTEAFF,TGCGCCAGCAGCTTGTTGGTGAACACTGAAGCTTTCTTT
TRBJ1-6,TRBV19,-,-,CASSTLDRNSPLHF,TGTGCCAGTAGTACTTTGGACAGAAATTCACCCCTCCACTTT
TRBJ2-4,TRBV7-9,-,-,CASSPRGGAKNIQYF,TGTGCCAGCAGCCCCCGGGGAGGAGCCAAAAACATTCAGTACTTC
TRBJ2-5,TRBV7-9,-,TRBD1,CASSSYRGPAGTQYF,TGTGCCAGCAGCTCCTACAGGGGCCCGGCAGGGACCCAGTACTTC
TRBJ1-5,TRBV2,-,-,CASRELSQPQHF,TGTGCCAGCAGAGAATTAAGTCAGCCCCAGCATTTT
TRBJ1-5,TRBV27,-,-,CASKPGHTNQPQHF,TGTGCCAGCAAACCGGGACACACAAATCAGCCCCAGCATTTT
TRBJ2-4,TRBV29-1,-,TRBD1,CSVVRSTGENIQYF,TGCAGCGTTGTGAGGTCGACAGGGGAAAACATTCAGTACTTC
TRBJ1-5,TRBV28,-,TRBD1,CASSFIQGANQPQHF,TGTGCCAGCAGTTTCATACAGGGGGCGAATCAGCCCCAGCATTTT
TRBJ2-3,TRBV7-8,-,TRBD2,CASSQEAGGRTDTQYF,TGTGCCAGCAGTCAAGAAGCGGGGGGGCGCACAGATACGCAGTATTTT
TRBJ2-1,TRBV6-5,-,-,CASSYDNYNEQFF,TGTGCCAGCAGTTACGACAACTACAATGAGCAGTTCTTC
TRBJ2-7,TRBV13,-,TRBD1,CASSYGDSSYEQYF,TGTGCCAGCAGCTACGGGGACAGCAGCTACGAGCAGTACTTC
TRBJ1-6,TRBV9,-,-,CASSSYNSPLHF,TGTGCCAGCAGCTCCTATAATTCACCCCTCCACTTT
TRBJ1-3,TRBV5-4,-,TRBD1,CASSLGTGPTGNTIYF,TGTGCCAGCAGCCTCGGGACAGGGCCGACTGGAAACACCATATATTTT
TRBJ2-2,TRBV6-6,-,-,CASSYWTETGELFF,TGTGCCAGCAGTTATTGGACGGAGACCGGGGAGCTGTTTTTT
TRBJ2-2,TRBV5-6,few,TRBD2,CASSFGLAATGELFF,TGTGCCAGCAGCTTCGGACTAGCGGCCACCGGGGAGCTGTTTTTT
TRBJ2-5,TRBV5-1,-,TRBD1,CASSLALGTGGVETQYF,TGCGCCAGCAGCTTGGCCCTCGGGACAGGGGGCGTAGAGACCCAGTACTTC
TRBJ1-1,TRBV28,-,TRBD1,CASSSTGTGYTEAFF,TGTGCCAGCAGTTCCACCGGGACAGGGTACACTGAAGCTTTCTTT
TRBJ2-3,TRBV4-3,-,TRBD2,CASSQEGLAGSPTDTQYF,TGCGCCAGCAGCCAAGAGGGACTAGCGGGGTCCCCCACAGATACGCAGTATTTT
TRBJ2-5,TRBV7-2,once,-,CASSLVMGSIGGQETQYF,TGTGCCAGCAGCTTAGTTATGGGGTCAATCGGGGGTCAAGAGACCCAGTACTTC
TRBJ1-2,TRBV30,-,-,CAWTGTGRDYGYTF,TGTGCCTGGACCGGCACTGGAAGGGACTATGGCTACACCTTC
TRBJ1-4,TRBV7-9,-,-,CASTSAEKLFF,TGTGCCAGCACCTCGGCGGAAAAACTGTTTTTT
TRBJ1-1,TRBV6-6,-,TRBD1,CASFRDREASEAFF,TGTGCCAGCTTCCGTGACAGGGAAGCGTCGGAAGCTTTCTTT
TRBJ2-2,TRBV28,-,-,CASSLSNTGELFF,TGTGCCAGCAGTTTAAGCAACACCGGGGAGCTGTTTTTT
TRBJ1-5,TRBV10-2,once,TRBD1,CASAAGTGDNQPQHF,TGCGCCAGCGCTGCAGGGACAGGGGATAATCAGCCCCAGCATTTT
TRBJ1-1,TRBV7-9,-,-,CASSFEGNTEAFF,TGTGCCAGCAGCTTCGAAGGGAACACTGAAGCTTTCTTT